This TCR beta chain appears in the sequencing data of a study of T cells after somatic rescue of genetic block. This clone showed up just once. TCRdb keeps only in-frame clones here, not all; method: immunoSEQ multiplex PCR. Here the sample spans tens of thousands of clones, 70% to 90% being singletons. CDR3 length: 12 amino acids. Germline CDR1 is MNHEY and CDR2 is SMNVEV (reference sequence). V lost 4 bases, J lost 8 bases, and 11 bases lay in between. This clonotype was sampled from a young woman. The sample was peripheral blood mononuclear cells (PBMCs). V and J are TRBV27 and TRBJ1-2, with D maybe TRBD1 (6 bases). The CDR3 here is CASSSRTVGYTF. In DNA form, the CDR3 reads TGTGCCAGCAGTTCACGGACAGTCGGCTACACCTTC.